This passage covers 19 T cell receptor beta chains from one sample sequenced in a study of blood T cell repertoires in COVID-19. The repertoire was sequenced with immunoSEQ multiplex PCR; TCRdb's copy has only in-frame clones and lacks some. The table has about 120,000 clones, about 87% seen once; the top ten hold under 30%. The sequenced material came from peripheral blood. The receptors stem from a woman in her sixties or seventies with acute or convalescent COVID-19.

The chain links TRBV28 to TRBJ2-2; perhaps TRBD2 as D (5 bases). The CDR3 contains 14 residues. Trimming took 10 bases from V and 4 from J, leaving 16 bases between them. Germline assignment: CDR1 MDHEN and CDR2 SYDVKM. The CDR3 loop reads CATWSRTSTGELFF. In nucleotides, the CDR3 is TGTGCCACCTGGTCCAGGACTTCCACCGGGGAGCTGTTTTTT.

The J gene is TRBJ1-6, the V gene TRBV5-5; TRBD1 is a possible D gene (5 bases). Trimming removed 1 base from V and 6 bases from J, with 11 bases in between. The CDR3 runs to 15 residues. Germline CDR1 SGHKS, CDR2 YYEKEE (reference sequence). The CDR3 sequence: CASSLFLGLNSPLHF. DNA for the CDR3: TGTGCCAGCAGCTTGTTTCTGGGGCTTAATTCACCCCTCCACTTT.

In this sample, this clone turned up once. V and J are TRBV6-5 and TRBJ2-1; 9 positions match TRBD2. Per the germline V gene, CDR1 is MNHEY and CDR2 is SVGAGI. The CDR3 is 15 residues long. V shed 2 bases and J 5 bases; nucleotides not matched to a gene: 4. The CDR3 here is CASSYSGGPHNEQFF. In DNA, the CDR3 is TGTGCCAGCAGTTACAGCGGGGGGCCCCACAATGAGCAGTTCTTC.

The rearrangement joins TRBV9 to TRBJ2-1; D uncertain. Germline assignment: CDR1 SGDLS and CDR2 YYNGEE. CDR3 length: 17 amino acids. V gave up 0 bases and J gave up 0 bases, with 13 bases separating them. The CDR3 DNA sequence: TGTGCCAGCAGCGTAGGGGCAGCATTGAGCTCCTACAATGAGCAGTTCTTC. Protein: CASSVGAALSSYNEQFF.

This chain joins TRBV6-6 and TRBJ1-2, with D unresolved. V shed 5 bases and J shed 3 bases, with 4 bases lying between them. The CDR3 runs 11 residues. The germline CDR1 and CDR2 sequences are MNHNY and SVGAGI (reference sequence). CDR3 nucleotide sequence: TGTGCCAGCAGTGAGCACTATGGCTACACCTTC. It is translated as CASSEHYGYTF.

The V and J genes are TRBV7-3 and TRBJ2-3; TRBD2 matches at 10 bases. The germline V gene has CDR1 SGHTA and CDR2 FQGTGA. With V trimmed by 3 bases and J by 5 bases, 8 bases remained unmatched. The CDR3 has 16 amino acids. The CDR3 region is CASSLTAGGRGDTQYF. For the CDR3, the DNA is TGTGCCAGCAGCTTGACAGCGGGGGGGCGAGGAGATACGCAGTATTTT.

The chain uses TRBV9 and TRBJ2-2; 14 nucleotides agree with TRBD2. The germline V gene encodes CDR1 SGDLS and CDR2 YYNGEE. The CDR3 extends over 20 amino acids. The V and J ends lost 0 bases and 0 bases, in that order; junction bases with no gene match: 7. The CDR3 region has the DNA TGTGCCAGCAGCGTAGTTCCCCGGACTAGCGGGGGGTCGAACACCGGGGAGCTGTTTTTT. Translating it yields CASSVVPRTSGGSNTGELFF.

V and J are TRBV18 and TRBJ1-5, with TRBD1 identical over 8 bases. V lost 3 bases to trimming and J lost 6 bases; unmatched junction nucleotides: 4. The CDR3 spans 14 residues. Germline CDR1 reads KGHSH; CDR2 reads LQKENI. CDR3 amino acids: CASSPGQAGQPQHF. CDR3 coding DNA: TGTGCCAGCTCACCGGGACAGGCGGGTCAGCCCCAGCATTTT.

The V call is TRBV6-5, the J call TRBJ1-1; D perhaps matches TRBD1 (6 bases). This CDR3 has 10 residues. V was cut by 11 bases and J by 8 bases, with 12 bases left in between. Germline assignment: CDR1 MNHEY and CDR2 SVGAGI. Here the CDR3 reads CAGGGLEAFF. The CDR3, as DNA: TGTGCCGGGGGGGGGCTCGAAGCTTTCTTT.

V usage is TRBV6-6 and J usage is TRBJ2-3; tentative D call: TRBD2 (5 bases). The CDR3 sequence is 15 residues long. Germline CDR1 MNHNY, CDR2 SVGAGI (reference sequence). V lost 5 bases and J lost 0, with 12 bases in between. This chain's CDR3 is CASSLEGSSTDTQYF. In DNA form, the CDR3 reads TGTGCCAGCAGTCTCGAGGGCTCAAGCACAGATACGCAGTATTTT.

The chain links TRBV9 to TRBJ1-2; TRBD1 might be the D (5 bases). This CDR3 is built from 14 residues. Germline V CDR1 and CDR2: SGDLS, YYNGEE. V gave up 3 bases and J gave up 5 bases, with 14 bases separating them. The CDR3 DNA sequence: TGTGCCAGCAGCGCCGCCGGGGGTGATTATGGCTACACCTTC. The encoded protein is CASSAAGGDYGYTF.

This chain links TRBV4-1 with TRBJ2-2, with 10 positions matching TRBD2. Germline V lookup: CDR1 MGHRA, CDR2 YSYEKL. The CDR3 contains 15 residues. V lost 3 bases to trimming and J lost 5 bases; unmatched junction nucleotides: 3. Here the CDR3 reads CASSHGLAETGELFF. The CDR3 DNA sequence: TGCGCCAGCAGCCACGGACTAGCGGAGACCGGGGAGCTGTTTTTT.

This clone was seen more than once but under ten times. V is TRBV19 and J is TRBJ1-2; D ambiguous. V was shortened by 0 bases and J by 4 bases, with 9 bases between the two germline ends. The CDR3 is made up of 14 amino acids. From germline, CDR1 is LNHDA and CDR2 SQIVND (reference sequence). CDR3 residues: CASSIDHGLYGYTF. The CDR3, as DNA: TGTGCCAGTAGTATAGATCACGGACTCTATGGCTACACCTTC.

The chain joins TRBV5-1 to TRBJ2-3, with 9 bases aligning to TRBD2. V gave up 4 bases and J gave up 0 bases; unmatched junction bases: 6. The CDR3 is 16 amino acids. Germline assignment: CDR1 SGHRS and CDR2 YFSETQ. Written as DNA, the CDR3 is TGCGCCAGCAGCCCAATCAGCGGGGGGAGCACAGATACGCAGTATTTT. Protein sequence: CASSPISGGSTDTQYF.

This sequence joins TRBV4-2 and TRBJ1-2; maybe TRBD1 (5 bases). V was pared by 1 base and J by 2 bases, with 11 bases between. Germline V gives CDR1 LGHNA, CDR2 YNFKEQ. The CDR3 is made up of 15 amino acids. Written as DNA, the CDR3 is TGTGCCAGCAGCCAAGGTTTGGGGCAAAACTATGGCTACACCTTC. Protein: CASSQGLGQNYGYTF.

J is TRBJ1-4 and V is TRBV13, with 7 positions matching TRBD1. V trimming: 6 bases; J trimming: 3 bases; junction bases outside the gene matches: 7. The CDR3 is 15 residues long. The germline V gene encodes CDR1 PRHDT and CDR2 FYEKMQ (reference sequence). CDR3 coding DNA: TGTGCCAGCAGTCGATCGACAGGGCCTAATGAAAAACTGTTTTTT. This sequence encodes CASSRSTGPNEKLFF.

V gene TRBV2 combines with J gene TRBJ2-4, with 7 bases matching TRBD1. After removal of 7 bases from V and 1 base from J, the junction contained 7 bases not matched to a gene. The CDR3 sequence is 15 residues long. The V gene's germline CDR1 is SNHLY and CDR2 FYNNEI. The CDR3 loop reads CASTGTVSAKNIQYF. The CDR3 DNA reads as TGTGCCAGCACCGGGACAGTTAGTGCCAAAAACATTCAGTACTTC. Variable domain in full (rest from reference TRBV2 and TRBJ2-4): EPEVTQTPSHQVTQMGQEVILRCVPISNHLYFYWYRQILGQKVEFLVSFYNNEISEKSEIFDDQFSVERPDGSNFTLKIRSTKLEDSAMYFCASTGTVSAKNIQYFGAGTRLSVL.

The rearrangement uses TRBV11-2 and TRBJ2-1; maybe TRBD2 (7 bases). Germline V gene data show CDR1 as SGHAT and CDR2 as FQNNGV. The V and J ends lost 5 bases and 4 bases respectively, with 15 bases between them. This CDR3 has 15 amino acids. The CDR3 nucleotides are TGTGCCAGCAGCCAACTTAGGGGGGGATACAATGAGCAGTTCTTC. It encodes CASSQLRGGYNEQFF. Full variable domain (missing parts from reference TRBV11-2 and TRBJ2-1): EAGVAQSPRYKIIEKRQSVAFWCNPISGHATLYWYQQILGQGPKLLIQFQNNGVVDDSQLPKDRFSAERLKGVDSTLKIQPAKLEDSAVYLCASSQLRGGYNEQFFGPGTRLTVL.

The V gene is TRBV19, the J gene TRBJ2-2; D might be TRBD1 (5 bases). This CDR3 spans 14 amino acids. V lost 7 bases, J lost 0 bases, and 9 bases lay in between. Germline V gives CDR1 LNHDA, CDR2 SQIVND (reference sequence). DNA of the CDR3: TGTGCCAGTACCGTGGGGCCGAACACCGGGGAGCTGTTTTTT. Protein product: CASTVGPNTGELFF.